These T cell receptor beta chains were read from a single sample in a study of OX40 agonist ivuxolimab in advanced cancers. Clones were read by immunoSEQ multiplex PCR, and TCRdb kept only the in-frame ones, dropping some. Of 50,000 to 75,000 clones listed, about 89% are singletons. The material was CD4+ or CD8+ T cells sorted from blood, obtained in a trial of the OX40 agonist ivuxolimab. These receptors came from an adult with an advanced solid tumor such as melanoma, head and neck, liver or kidney cancer. Both conserved end residues are part of each CDR3. The order of the fields is D gene, J gene, V gene, CDR3 length, clone size, CDR3 DNA, CDR3 protein. The D gene is left open where the match is weak. Size is omitted from some rows. Given values are once, few, many or a class for expanded clones.

NA	TRBJ1-1	TRBV27	13	NA	TGTGCCAGCTGGGGCAGATCGAACACTGAAGCTTTCTTT	CASWGRSNTEAFF
TRBD2	TRBJ2-5	TRBV7-6	16	NA	TGTGCCAGCAGCTGGACTAGCGGGAGTTTGGGGGAGACCCAGTACTTC	CASSWTSGSLGETQYF
NA	TRBJ2-7	TRBV6-6	14	few	TGTGCCAGCAGTTACGGCAGGAGATTACACGAGCAGTACTTC	CASSYGRRLHEQYF
TRBD2	TRBJ2-3	TRBV18	17	NA	TGTGCCAGCTCACCATTAGCGGGGGGGATCCGCACAGATACGCAGTATTTT	CASSPLAGGIRTDTQYF
NA	TRBJ2-3	TRBV5-1	15	NA	TGCGCCAGCAGCGGCGGGACAAGGAGCACAGATACGCAGTATTTT	CASSGGTRSTDTQYF
NA	TRBJ2-3	TRBV19	12	NA	TGTGCCAGTAGTATAGTGGCAGATACGCAGTATTTT	CASSIVADTQYF
NA	TRBJ1-1	TRBV4-1	16	NA	TGCGCCAGCAGCCCTTATGAACCCGGGAAAAACACTGAAGCTTTCTTT	CASSPYEPGKNTEAFF
TRBD1	TRBJ1-3	TRBV10-3	14	NA	TGTGCCATCAGTGAGGGGACAGGGAAAAACACCATATATTTT	CAISEGTGKNTIYF
NA	TRBJ2-7	TRBV29-1	15	NA	TGCAGCGTTGCGGAGTCTTGGGGGCGAACCTACGAGCAGTACTTC	CSVAESWGRTYEQYF
NA	TRBJ1-1	TRBV7-8	14	NA	TGTGCCAGCAGCTCCTCGGGGGGTGTAACTGAAGCTTTCTTT	CASSSSGGVTEAFF
NA	TRBJ2-1	TRBV6-6	11	NA	TGTGCCAGCAGTTCAAGGAATGAGCAGTTCTTC	CASSSRNEQFF
TRBD2	TRBJ2-1	TRBV11-2	17	NA	TGTGCCAGCAGCCCCCCCTCAGCGGGATACGAGTTAAATGAGCAGTTCTTC	CASSPPSAGYELNEQFF
NA	TRBJ1-1	TRBV9	14	few	TGTGCCAGCAGCGTAGCCCCGATGAACACTGAAGCTTTCTTT	CASSVAPMNTEAFF
NA	TRBJ2-1	TRBV7-3	13	NA	TGTGCCAGCAGCGCCGCCGTCTACAATGAGCAGTTCTTC	CASSAAVYNEQFF
NA	TRBJ2-3	TRBV15	13	NA	TGTGCCACCAGCAGAACGTTGTCAGATACGCAGTATTTT	CATSRTLSDTQYF
NA	TRBJ2-5	TRBV5-1	16	NA	TGCGCCAGCAGCTTGGAAGTGCGGGGAGGACAAGAGACCCAGTACTTC	CASSLEVRGGQETQYF
NA	TRBJ2-2	TRBV7-3	14	NA	TGTGCCAGCAGCCCGGGCCCGAACACCGGGGAGCTGTTTTTT	CASSPGPNTGELFF
TRBD2	TRBJ2-3	TRBV5-3	14	NA	TGTGCCAGCAGCTGGGGCGGGGGACTGGATACGCAGTATTTT	CASSWGGGLDTQYF
NA	TRBJ1-2	TRBV5-4	13	NA	TGTGCCAGCAGCTTAGAGGAGATCTATGGCTACACCTTC	CASSLEEIYGYTF
TRBD2	TRBJ2-3	TRBV5-1	16	once	TGCGCCAGCAGCTTGGCAGTAGCGGGAGGACCAGATACGCAGTATTTT	CASSLAVAGGPDTQYF
TRBD1	TRBJ2-5	TRBV6-1	16	NA	TGTGCCAGCAGTGACCTACGGGGACAGGGAGGAAAGACCCAGTACTTC	CASSDLRGQGGKTQYF
NA	TRBJ1-2	TRBV5-8	14	NA	TGTGCCAGCAGCTTGAGCGGGGTACACTATGGCTACACCTTC	CASSLSGVHYGYTF
TRBD2	TRBJ2-5	TRBV25-1	18	NA	TGTGCCAGCAGTGAAGGGGGACTAGCGGGAGGTGTGTACGAGACCCAGTACTTC	CASSEGGLAGGVYETQYF
NA	TRBJ1-2	TRBV28	11	few	TGTGCCAGCTCGGCCGACTATGGCTACACCTTC	CASSADYGYTF
TRBD1	TRBJ1-6	TRBV6-5	15	NA	TGTGCCAGCAGTTACGCCGGGACAGGCGATTCACCCCTCCACTTT	CASSYAGTGDSPLHF
NA	TRBJ2-3	TRBV5-8	14	NA	TGTGCCAGCAGCTCATGGGTGAACACAGATACGCAGTATTTT	CASSSWVNTDTQYF
NA	TRBJ1-1	TRBV7-2	18	NA	TGTGCCAGCAGTTTCGCCCTCGGGGGGCGCCCCATGAACACTGAAGCTTTCTTT	CASSFALGGRPMNTEAFF
TRBD2	TRBJ2-5	TRBV5-1	16	once	TGCGCCAGCAGCTTCTTGACTAGCGGTGATCAAGAGACCCAGTACTTC	CASSFLTSGDQETQYF
NA	TRBJ1-1	TRBV5-1	13	NA	TGCGCCAGCATGAACCCAGAGAACACTGAAGCTTTCTTT	CASMNPENTEAFF
TRBD2	TRBJ2-3	TRBV7-2	19	NA	TGTGCCAGCAGCCGAGGACTAGCGGGAGGCTTCACTAGCACAGATACGCAGTATTTT	CASSRGLAGGFTSTDTQYF
TRBD2	TRBJ2-5	TRBV5-1	16	NA	TGCGCCAGCAGCCTGGGACTAGCGGGAGGGCAAGAGACCCAGTACTTC	CASSLGLAGGQETQYF
TRBD2	TRBJ2-1	TRBV5-1	20	NA	TGCGCCAGCAGCTTTGGCCGTCTTAGCGGGAGAGTGAGGGGATACAATGAGCAGTTCTTC	CASSFGRLSGRVRGYNEQFF
NA	TRBJ1-1	TRBV5-1	15	NA	TGCGCCAGCAGCTTGGGTGGGGCTACTGACACTGAAGCTTTCTTT	CASSLGGATDTEAFF
NA	TRBJ2-7	TRBV5-5	16	NA	TGTGCCAGCAGCTTGGACATGACGGGAGCGCTCTACGAGCAGTACTTC	CASSLDMTGALYEQYF
NA	TRBJ1-4	TRBV5-5	14	NA	TGTGCCAGCAGCTTGGGTCCGTTAAATGAAAAACTGTTTTTT	CASSLGPLNEKLFF
TRBD1	TRBJ1-1	TRBV15	17	NA	TGTGCCACCAGCAGCGTTGCGGGACAGCCCGAGTTTTGGAAGGCTTTCTTT	CATSSVAGQPEFWKAFF
NA	TRBJ1-2	TRBV7-2	13	NA	TGTGCCAGCAGCTTAGGACAGAACTATGGCTACACCTTC	CASSLGQNYGYTF
NA	TRBJ1-3	TRBV18	16	NA	TGTGCCAGCTCACCACCAAGGGAGTCCTATGGAAACACCATATATTTT	CASSPPRESYGNTIYF
TRBD1	TRBJ2-7	TRBV2	17	NA	TGTGCCAGCAGTGAGGAATGGGTACAGGGGATCACCTACGAGCAGTACTTC	CASSEEWVQGITYEQYF
NA	TRBJ2-5	TRBV19	16	NA	TGTGCCAGTAGTCCCCGGACAGTTACATCACAAGAGACCCAGTACTTC	CASSPRTVTSQETQYF
TRBD1	TRBJ1-4	TRBV19	15	NA	TGTGCCAGTAGTTTTAACAGGGGGCAGGGTGAAAAACTGTTTTTT	CASSFNRGQGEKLFF
NA	TRBJ1-1	TRBV2	13	NA	TGTGCCAGCAAAGGGATCTTGGACACTGAAGCTTTCTTT	CASKGILDTEAFF
NA	TRBJ1-5	TRBV5-1	13	NA	TGCGCCAGCAGCTTGGCGGTGAATCAGCCCCAGCATTTT	CASSLAVNQPQHF
TRBD1	TRBJ1-5	TRBV2	16	NA	TGTGCCAGCAGTGGGGACAGGGGGCAACGCAATCAGCCCCAGCATTTT	CASSGDRGQRNQPQHF
TRBD2	TRBJ2-7	TRBV10-3	13	NA	TGTGCCATCTCTAGCGGGGGGAACTACGAGCAGTACTTC	CAISSGGNYEQYF
TRBD2	TRBJ2-3	TRBV19	14	NA	TGTGCCAGTAGTATAAGTCGGGGGGGGGATACGCAGTATTTT	CASSISRGGDTQYF
TRBD1	TRBJ2-3	TRBV29-1	15	NA	TGCAGCGTTAAACCCGCAGGGGGAAGCACAGATACGCAGTATTTT	CSVKPAGGSTDTQYF
NA	TRBJ1-4	TRBV27	15	NA	TGTGCCAGCAGTTCCACGATAGACCGCTCTGAAAAACTGTTTTTT	CASSSTIDRSEKLFF
NA	TRBJ2-5	TRBV6-1	11	NA	TGTGCCAGCACCAAGGGGGAGACCCAGTACTTC	CASTKGETQYF
NA	TRBJ1-3	TRBV28	14	NA	TGTGCCAGCAGTTCCCTCTTCTCTGGAAACACCATATATTTT	CASSSLFSGNTIYF
NA	TRBJ2-7	TRBV19	14	NA	TGTGCCAGTGCTCCACTATCGAGCTCCTACGAGCAGTACTTC	CASAPLSSSYEQYF
NA	TRBJ1-5	TRBV6-6	13	NA	TGTGCCAGCGAGGAGCAGACAAATCAGCCCCAGCATTTT	CASEEQTNQPQHF
NA	TRBJ2-3	TRBV5-4	16	NA	TGTGCCAGCAGCTTGGGGAGGGGGCTCTTCACAGATACGCAGTATTTT	CASSLGRGLFTDTQYF
TRBD2	TRBJ2-2	TRBV15	16	NA	TGTGCCACCAGCAGAGCAAGCGGGAGGGTGGACGGGGAGCTGTTTTTT	CATSRASGRVDGELFF
TRBD2	TRBJ2-3	TRBV7-2	16	once	TGTGCCAGCAGCTTAGGGGCTAGCGGGGGGTCTAATACGCAGTATTTT	CASSLGASGGSNTQYF
NA	TRBJ2-3	TRBV30	14	NA	TGTGCCTGGAATCGAGCGCAGGGTCCAGATACGCAGTATTTT	CAWNRAQGPDTQYF